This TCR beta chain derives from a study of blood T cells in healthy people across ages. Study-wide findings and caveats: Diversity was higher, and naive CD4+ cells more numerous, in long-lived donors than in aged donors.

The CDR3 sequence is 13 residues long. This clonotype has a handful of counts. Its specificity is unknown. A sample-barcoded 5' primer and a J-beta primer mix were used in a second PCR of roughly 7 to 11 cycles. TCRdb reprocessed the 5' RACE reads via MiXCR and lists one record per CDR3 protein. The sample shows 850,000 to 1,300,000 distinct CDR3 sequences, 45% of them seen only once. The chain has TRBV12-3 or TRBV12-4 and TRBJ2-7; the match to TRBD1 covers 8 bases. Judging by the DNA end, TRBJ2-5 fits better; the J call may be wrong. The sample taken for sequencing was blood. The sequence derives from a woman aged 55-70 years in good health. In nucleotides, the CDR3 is TGTGCCAGCAGGCGACAGGGGTTCGGGACCCAGTACTTC. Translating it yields CASRRQGFGTQYF.